This TCR beta chain derives from a study of liver allograft versus peripheral blood T cells. Study-level background: Comparing T cell receptor repertoires in transplanted livers with those in recipients' peripheral blood was part of the design.

TCRdb recomputed calls from the reads with MiXCR, one row per CDR3 protein. The sample has about 6,000 distinct CDR3 sequences, approximately 16% seen once. The study's findings and limits: Intragraft liver T cell receptor repertoires reportedly differed from peripheral blood repertoires.

This clonotype has a handful of counts. What it binds is unknown. This clonotype was obtained from a human patient who had a liver transplant. The T cells may partly be graft donor cells.

Here the CDR3 DNA reads TGTGCCAGCAGCTTATGGTCCAACACAGATACGCAGTATTTT. Residues: CASSLWSNTDTQYF. The chain is built from TRBV11-2 and TRBJ2-3, with no clear D. Germline-derived CDR1 and CDR2 are SGHAT and FQNNGV. V dropped 2 bases and J dropped 2 bases, with 8 bases sitting between them. There are 14 residues in the CDR3.